This T cell receptor (beta chain) was sequenced for a study of cytomegalovirus exposure and HLA in healthy donors. Study-wide findings and caveats: When analyzed later, a missense DCLRE1C variant was found to be linked to TCR beta V- and J-gene trimming. In a later analysis, productive TCRs from donors in an Asian-associated ancestry cluster reportedly carried fewer N-insertions than the cohort mean. Follow-up analysis seemed to connect common viral pathogens with several of the most significant clusters identified.

The PCR was carried out with 60 Vbeta primers and 13 Jbeta primers. Produced via immunoSEQ multiplex PCR; TCRdb's table is partial and in-frame only. The sample lists some 54,000 clones; 80% were seen once. About this clone: Its antigen is still unknown.

The V gene's germline CDR1 is SGHTA and CDR2 FQGNSA. The CDR3 is 15 amino acids. Trimming took 1 base from V and 6 from J; bases not matched to a gene: 3. The chain carries TRBV7-2 and TRBJ1-5, with 10 bases fitting TRBD1. The receptor was isolated from a male donor in good health and CMV-seronegative. The source material was PBMCs. DNA of the CDR3: TGTGCCAGCAGCTTAGGACAGGGGGCCGGTCAGCCCCAGCATTTT. Translated: CASSLGQGAGQPQHF.